This is a list of T cell receptor beta chains from one sample in a study of regulatory T cells in long-lasting Graves disease. A single record per CDR3 protein comes from TCRdb applying MiXCR to the multiplex PCR reads. Of over 200,000 distinct CDR3 sequences detected, around 19% appear once; the ten largest clones hold about 15%. In addition, the sample was reused for a study of T cells in Graves' hyperthyroidism and ophthalmopathy.

Sequenced material: peripheral blood mononuclear cells (PBMCs), taken at new diagnosis, from a patient treated with antithyroid drugs. The receptors originated from a woman aged 30 to 39 with Graves disease. Both conserved end residues are part of each CDR3. D genes are given only for firm matches. Clone size is shown for a subset of rows, as once, few, many or a class of expanded clone.

clone size	V gene	D gene	J gene	CDR3 DNA	CDR3 protein
many	TRBV19	-	TRBJ2-4	TGTGCCAGTAGTATTGGAGCAGTAGCCAAAAACATTCAGTACTTC	CASSIGAVAKNIQYF
few	TRBV6-1	-	TRBJ1-6	TGTGCCAGCACAGCGAGCTCCTATAATTCACCCCTCCACTTT	CASTASSYNSPLHF
-	TRBV10-3	TRBD2	TRBJ2-5	TGTGCCATCAGTGTTGCAGGAGGACTAGCGGGAGTCGCGGAGACCCAGTACTTC	CAISVAGGLAGVAETQYF
-	TRBV5-6	-	TRBJ2-7	TGTGCCAGCAGCTACCGAGACAGGGAGGCCGAGCAGTACTTC	CASSYRDREAEQYF
many	TRBV2	TRBD1	TRBJ1-1	TGTGCCAGCACCAGACAGGGTGACACTGAAGCTTTCTTT	CASTRQGDTEAFF
many	TRBV11-2	-	TRBJ2-3	TGTGCCAGCAGCTTAGGGCGTGCAGATACGCAGTATTTT	CASSLGRADTQYF
many	TRBV20-1	-	TRBJ2-7	TGCAGTGCTTTTATCAGCTCCTACGAGCAGTACTTC	CSAFISSYEQYF
many	TRBV2	-	TRBJ1-1	TGTGCCAGCAGTGAACACAATTTGAAGTCTGAAGCTTTCTTT	CASSEHNLKSEAFF
many	TRBV20-1	TRBD1	TRBJ1-2	TGCAGTGCTGACAGGGTTATAGGCTATGGCTACACCTTC	CSADRVIGYGYTF
many	TRBV7-2	TRBD1	TRBJ1-2	TGTGCCAGCAGCATAGGGGGCGGGGATGAAGGCTACACCTTC	CASSIGGGDEGYTF
many	TRBV7-2	-	TRBJ1-2	TGTGCCAGCAGCTTAGCGGGAGGTAGACATGGCTACACCTTC	CASSLAGGRHGYTF
-	TRBV20-1	-	TRBJ2-1	TGCAGTGCCTCAAGAGGTCCGGCGGGCAATGAGCAGTTCTTC	CSASRGPAGNEQFF
many	TRBV5-1	-	TRBJ1-1	TGCGCCAGCAGCTTGGGGGCCGGAGGCACTGAAGCTTTCTTT	CASSLGAGGTEAFF
many	TRBV19	-	TRBJ1-1	TGTGCCAGCAGCGACCGGGCGGGAGCCTTCATGAACACTGAAGCTTTCTTT	CASSDRAGAFMNTEAFF
-	TRBV7-8	-	TRBJ1-5	TGTGCCAGCAGCTTCCGGTTGGACAATCAGCCCCAGCATTTT	CASSFRLDNQPQHF
many	TRBV20-1	-	TRBJ1-5	TGCAGTGCAGGTGGAAGCAATCAGCCCCAGCATTTT	CSAGGSNQPQHF
many	TRBV5-1	TRBD2	TRBJ2-3	TGCGCCAGCAGCTTATGGACTAGCGGGGTGCCATCTAGCACAGATACGCAGTATTTT	CASSLWTSGVPSSTDTQYF
-	TRBV7-8	-	TRBJ1-6	TGTGCCAGCAGCTCGTTATCTGTCAGCAATTCACCCCTCCACTTT	CASSSLSVSNSPLHF
many	TRBV20-1	-	TRBJ1-5	TGCAGTGCTTCGCAGGGTGGGGAGCAGCCCCAGCATTTT	CSASQGGEQPQHF
-	TRBV19	TRBD2	TRBJ2-1	TGTGCCAGTAGTACGCTAGCGGGGGGCTACAATGAGCAGTTCTTC	CASSTLAGGYNEQFF
many	TRBV4-1	-	TRBJ1-3	TGCGCCAGCAGCGCGGCGTCTGGAAACACCATATATTTT	CASSAASGNTIYF
few	TRBV12-3/TRBV12-4	-	TRBJ1-6	TGTGCCAGCAGTTACGGGGGCGCAGAAGAAAATTCACCCCCCCACTTT	CASSYGGAEENSPPHF
many	TRBV20-1	-	TRBJ2-1	TGCAGTGCTAGAGGGGGTCGCTCCTACAATGAGCAGTTCTTC	CSARGGRSYNEQFF
many	TRBV12-5	TRBD1	TRBJ2-3	TGTGCTAGTGGTTCAGCCTGGACAGGGGAGCCCACAGATACGCAGTATTTT	CASGSAWTGEPTDTQYF
many	TRBV19	TRBD1	TRBJ1-2	TGTGCCAGTAGAGAGGACAGGGCTGCTGGCTACACCTTC	CASREDRAAGYTF
-	TRBV15	-	TRBJ1-2	TGTGCCACCAGCAGAGATCGAAAAGGGGGAGGTGGCTACACCTTC	CATSRDRKGGGGYTF
many	TRBV3-1	-	TRBJ2-3	TGTGCCAGCAGCCAATGGGACACCCTCACAGATACGCAGTATTTT	CASSQWDTLTDTQYF
many	TRBV4-1	-	TRBJ2-7	TGCGCCAGCAGCCAGCCCTTCGGGCAGGGAAACTACGAGCAGTACTTC	CASSQPFGQGNYEQYF
many	TRBV11-2	-	TRBJ2-1	TGTGCCAGCAGCCGCCGAGACCTAGACCCTAGCCTCAATGAGCAGTTCTTC	CASSRRDLDPSLNEQFF
many	TRBV11-2	-	TRBJ2-5	TGTGCCAGCAGACGTCCCGGGACGGACAATAAAGAGACCCAGTACTTC	CASRRPGTDNKETQYF
many	TRBV14	-	TRBJ1-1	TGTGCCAGCAGCCTCCAATTGACAGCCGACATGAACACTGAAGCTTTCTTT	CASSLQLTADMNTEAFF
many	TRBV7-2	TRBD1	TRBJ2-1	TGTGCCAGCAGCTGGACAGGGGGCGCCTACAATGAGCAGTTCTTC	CASSWTGGAYNEQFF
-	TRBV6-5	TRBD2	TRBJ2-2	TGTGCCAGCAGTTACTCGGGACTAGCGGGGGGGCTCGTCGGGGAGCTGTTTTTT	CASSYSGLAGGLVGELFF
many	TRBV10-2	TRBD1	TRBJ1-4	TGCGCCAGCAGTGATACGGGGACAGGGACTAATGAAAAACTGTTTTTT	CASSDTGTGTNEKLFF
many	TRBV12-3/TRBV12-4	-	TRBJ1-6	TGTGCCAGCAGTTTCGAAGGTTCACCCCTCCACTTT	CASSFEGSPLHF